The 3 T cell receptor beta chains presented below share a single source sample, sequenced in a study of blood T cell repertoires in COVID-19. Assay: immunoSEQ multiplex PCR; the TCRdb copy retains only in-frame clones and omits some. The sample shows nearly 80,000 clones, approximately 82% of them seen only once. Sample: peripheral blood. Receptors were obtained from a woman between 70 and 85 years old with acute or convalescent COVID-19.

The chain combines TRBV29-1 with TRBJ2-7, with 11 bases matching TRBD2. Germline V gene lookup returns CDR1 SQVTM and CDR2 ANQGSEA. The CDR3 is 15 residues long. With 6 bases clipped from V and 2 bases from J, the junction kept 9 bases outside the gene matches. CDR3 sequence: CSVVVLAGAAYEQYF. The CDR3 nucleotides read TGCAGCGTCGTTGTACTAGCGGGAGCGGCCTACGAGCAGTACTTC.

This chain connects TRBV7-8 to TRBJ2-2; D not certain. Trimming left V 4 bases short and J 4 bases short, with 10 bases between. The CDR3 extends over 14 amino acids. Per germline, CDR1 SGHVS and CDR2 FQNEAQ. CDR3 coding DNA: TGTGCCAGCAGCTCTAAAGTAATCACCGGGGAGCTGTTTTTT. Translated: CASSSKVITGELFF.

The chain combines TRBV19 with TRBJ1-1; unclear D gene. This CDR3 has 16 amino acids. Germline V lookup: CDR1 LNHDA, CDR2 SQIVND (reference sequence). V shed 9 bases and J shed 8 bases, with 28 bases lying between them. CDR3 loop: CASAESRHSPWLEAFF. The DNA for the CDR3 is TGTGCCAGCGCCGAATCCCGGCACAGCCCGTGGTTAGAAGCTTTCTTT. Full variable domain (rest looked up from reference TRBV19 and TRBJ1-1): DGGITQSPKYLFRKEGQNVTLSCEQNLNHDAMYWYRQDPGQGLRLIYYSQIVNDFQKGDIAEGYSVSREKKESFPLTVTSAQKNPTAFYLCASAESRHSPWLEAFFGQGTRLTVV.